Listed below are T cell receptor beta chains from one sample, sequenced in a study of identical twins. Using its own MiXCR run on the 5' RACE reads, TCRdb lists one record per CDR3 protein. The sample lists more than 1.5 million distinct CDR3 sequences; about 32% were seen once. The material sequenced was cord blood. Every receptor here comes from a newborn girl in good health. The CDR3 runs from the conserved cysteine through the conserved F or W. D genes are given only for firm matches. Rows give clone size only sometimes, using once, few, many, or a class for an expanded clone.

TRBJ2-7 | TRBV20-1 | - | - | TGCAGTGCTAGAGATCTTTCGGGACTCCGCGACGAGCAGTACTTC | CSARDLSGLRDEQYF
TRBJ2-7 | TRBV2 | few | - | TGTGCCAGCAGTGAAAGTCGGGGGCCTTCCTACGAGCAGTACTTC | CASSESRGPSYEQYF
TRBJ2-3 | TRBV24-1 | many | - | TGTGCCACCAGGGAGGATGACTCAACTACGCAGTATTTT | CATREDDSTTQYF
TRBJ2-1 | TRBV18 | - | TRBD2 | TGTGCCAGCTCACCGAGACTAGCGCCCTCCTACAATGAGCAGTTCTTC | CASSPRLAPSYNEQFF
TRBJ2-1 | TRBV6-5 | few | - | TGTGCCAGCAGTTTTTTGTTTGAGGGCAGGGACCATGAGCAGTTCTTC | CASSFLFEGRDHEQFF
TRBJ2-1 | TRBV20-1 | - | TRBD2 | TGCAGTGCTAGAGGACCCCGACTAGCGGGGGCCTCCTACAATGAGCAGTTCTTC | CSARGPRLAGASYNEQFF
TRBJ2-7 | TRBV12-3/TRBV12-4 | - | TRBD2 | TGTGCCAGCAGCGGAAGCGGGATCCCCTACGAGCAGTACTTC | CASSGSGIPYEQYF
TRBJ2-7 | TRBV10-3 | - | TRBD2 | TGTGCCATCAGTGACCTTAGCGGGGGTACCTACGAGCAGTACTTC | CAISDLSGGTYEQYF
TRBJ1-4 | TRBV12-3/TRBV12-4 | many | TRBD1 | TGTGCCAGCAGTTTCAGGGGGCTTGAAAAACTGTTTTTT | CASSFRGLEKLFF
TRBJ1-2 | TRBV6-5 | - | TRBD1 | TGTGCCAGCAGTCACCGGGACAGTGGCTACACCTTC | CASSHRDSGYTF
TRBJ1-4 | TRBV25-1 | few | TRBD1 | TGTGCCAGCAGTAACTCTCCGGGACAGGGAAAAGAAAAACTGTTTTTT | CASSNSPGQGKEKLFF
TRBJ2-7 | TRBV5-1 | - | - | TGCGCCAGCAGCTTGGTTCCGGTGGGCGGAGGCTACGAGCAGTACTTC | CASSLVPVGGGYEQYF
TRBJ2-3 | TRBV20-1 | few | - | TGCAGTGCTAGACACCCGGCTACAGATACGCAGTATTTT | CSARHPATDTQYF
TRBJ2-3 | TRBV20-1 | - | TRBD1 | TGCAGTGCTTTTACAGGGGAACGAACAGATACGCAGTATTTT | CSAFTGERTDTQYF
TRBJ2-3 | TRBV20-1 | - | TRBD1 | TGCAGTGCTAGAGGACAGGGGCAACCCACAGATACGCAGTATTTT | CSARGQGQPTDTQYF
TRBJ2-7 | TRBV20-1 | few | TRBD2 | TGCAGTGCTAGAGATCGGGGGGGCGAGCAGTACTTC | CSARDRGGEQYF
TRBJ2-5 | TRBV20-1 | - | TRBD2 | TGCAGTGCTAGTAGGCTAGCGGGGGTTTTACTACAAGAGACCCAGTACTTC | CSASRLAGVLLQETQYF
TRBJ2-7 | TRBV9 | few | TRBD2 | TGTGCCAGCAGCGTAGGACAAACTAGCGGTTACGAGCAGTACTTC | CASSVGQTSGYEQYF
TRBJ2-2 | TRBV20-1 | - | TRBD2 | TGCAGTGCTAGAGATATTCGAACTAGCGGGAGGGCCGACGGGGAGCTGTTTTTT | CSARDIRTSGRADGELFF
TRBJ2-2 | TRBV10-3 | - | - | TGTGCCATCAACCAGGGCACCGGGGAGCTGTTTTTT | CAINQGTGELFF
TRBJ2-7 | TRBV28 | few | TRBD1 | TGTGCCAGCAGTCCGAGGACAGGGTACCACGAGCAGTACTTC | CASSPRTGYHEQYF
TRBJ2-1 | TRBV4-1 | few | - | TGCGCCAGCAGCCAAGTTGGGGCCACGGTTTCGGATGAGCAGTTCTTC | CASSQVGATVSDEQFF
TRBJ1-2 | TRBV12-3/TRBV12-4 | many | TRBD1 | TGTGCCAGCAGCCGGGACAGCTCCTATGGCTACACCTTC | CASSRDSSYGYTF
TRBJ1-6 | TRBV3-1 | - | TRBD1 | TGTGCCAGCAGCCAAGATGGGGACAGGAATTCGCCCCCCCACTTT | CASSQDGDRNSPPHF
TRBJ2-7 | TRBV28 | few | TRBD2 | TGTGCCAGCAGTTGGCCGCCGGGACTAGCGGGTCGCTCCTACGAGCAGTACTTC | CASSWPPGLAGRSYEQYF
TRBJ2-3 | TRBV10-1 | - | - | TGCGCCAGCAGTTCTTTCAGGTCGGCAGATACGCAGTATTTT | CASSSFRSADTQYF
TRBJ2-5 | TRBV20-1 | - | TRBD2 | TGCAGTGCTGCCCCAAGCCCACTAGCGGAAGAAGAGACCCAGTACTTC | CSAAPSPLAEEETQYF
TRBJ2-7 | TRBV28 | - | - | TGTGCCAGCAGTTTTGCCTCCATTCTAGGGCCCGAGCAGTACTTC | CASSFASILGPEQYF
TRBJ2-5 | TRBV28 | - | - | TGTGCCAGCAGTTTTACCATAGAGACCCAGTACTTC | CASSFTIETQYF
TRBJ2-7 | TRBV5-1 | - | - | TGCGCCAGCAGCTTGGGACAGACTATTCCCTACGAGCAGTACTTC | CASSLGQTIPYEQYF
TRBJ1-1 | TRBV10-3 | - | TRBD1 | TGTGCCACGACCGGGACAGCGAACACTGGAGCTTTCTTT | CATTGTANTGAFF
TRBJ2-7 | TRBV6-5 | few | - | TGTGCCAGCGGAAGACGGACCTACGAGCAGTACTTC | CASGRRTYEQYF
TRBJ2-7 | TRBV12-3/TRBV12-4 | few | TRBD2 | TGTGCCAGCAGTCTTCGGTCTTCGACTAGCGGGCATTCCTACGAGCAGTACTTC | CASSLRSSTSGHSYEQYF
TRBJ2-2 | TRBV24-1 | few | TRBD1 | TGTGCCACCAGTGATTTGGGACAGGACACCGGGGAGCTGTTTTTT | CATSDLGQDTGELFF
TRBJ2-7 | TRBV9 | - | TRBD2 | TGTGCCAGCAGCGTAGGGACTAGCGGGACCTCCGAGCAGTACTTC | CASSVGTSGTSEQYF
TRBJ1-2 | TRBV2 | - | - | TGTGCCAGCAGTGGCACAGGGACCCCCGGCTACACCTTC | CASSGTGTPGYTF
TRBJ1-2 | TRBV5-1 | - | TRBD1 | TGCGCCAGCAGCATGTTCGGACAGGGAAGGAACTATAGCTACACCTTC | CASSMFGQGRNYSYTF
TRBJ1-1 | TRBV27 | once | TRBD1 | TGTGCCAGCAGTTTAACAGGGGGTAACACTGGAGCTTTCTTT | CASSLTGGNTGAFF
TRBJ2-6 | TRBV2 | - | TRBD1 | TGTGCCAGCGGGACAGGCCCAAACTCGGGGGCCAACGTCCTGACTTTC | CASGTGPNSGANVLTF
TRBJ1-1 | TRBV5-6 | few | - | TGTGCCAGCAGCTCCAGGGTCCCGAACACTGAAGCTTTCTTT | CASSSRVPNTEAFF
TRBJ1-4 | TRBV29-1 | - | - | TGCAGCGTTGATGGGGGCGCGGGGGAAAAACTGTTTTTT | CSVDGGAGEKLFF
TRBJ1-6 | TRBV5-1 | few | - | TGCGCCAGCAGCTTGGAAGTTGGGGACAACGCTTATAATTCACCCCTCCACTTT | CASSLEVGDNAYNSPLHF
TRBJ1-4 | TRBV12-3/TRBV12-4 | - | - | TGTGCCAGCAGTTTCGGCAGGGGCAATGAAAAACTGTTTTTT | CASSFGRGNEKLFF
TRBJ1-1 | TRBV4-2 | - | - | TGTGCCAGCAGCCAAGAGGTCGGGAGGGTTTACGCTTTCTTT | CASSQEVGRVYAFF
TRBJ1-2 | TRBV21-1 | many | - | TGTGCCAGCAGCAAACCCTGGGACATCTGGGACTATGGCTACACCTTC | CASSKPWDIWDYGYTF
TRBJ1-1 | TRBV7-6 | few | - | TGTGCCAGCAGCTTAGGGAGGGAAATGAACACTGAAGCTTTCTTT | CASSLGREMNTEAFF
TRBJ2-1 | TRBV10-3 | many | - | TGTGCCATCAGCTCACCGGGCCTTGCGTACAATGAGCAGTTCTTC | CAISSPGLAYNEQFF
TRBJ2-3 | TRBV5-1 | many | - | TGCGCCAGCAGCTTGGGGCAGGGCGTCACAGATACGCAGTATTTT | CASSLGQGVTDTQYF
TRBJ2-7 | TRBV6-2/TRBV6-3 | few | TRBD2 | TGTGCCAGCAGTTACTTCCAAGGACTAGCGGGGTACGAGCAGTACTTC | CASSYFQGLAGYEQYF
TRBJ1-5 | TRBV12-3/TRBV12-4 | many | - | TGTGCCAGCAGTTTAGACATTAGCAATCAGCCCCAGCATTTT | CASSLDISNQPQHF